This T cell receptor (beta chain) was captured in a study of T cells after yellow fever vaccination. General study findings and limits: Reappearance after the booster was seen for most primary-vaccination clones, at 95% to 97% CD4 and 70% to 90% CD8.

This clonotype appeared many times. Its antigen is undetermined. TCRdb fed the 5' RACE reads into MiXCR, producing one record per CDR3 protein. In the table there are around 590,000 distinct CDR3 sequences, around 12% of which are singletons. Looked up from germline, CDR1 is WNHNN and CDR2 is SYGVQD (reference sequence). This CDR3 is 13 amino acids long. The V end lost 3 bases, the J end lost 5 bases, and 10 bases lay between the germline ends. The input for sequencing was PBMCs, taken on the day of the yellow fever booster vaccination. This TCR derives from a man aged 25-45 years who received the YFV17D yellow fever vaccine. This rearrangement joins TRBV10-1 to TRBJ2-5; D gene uncertain. This chain's CDR3 is CASSEGPRETQYF. CDR3 nucleotide sequence: TGCGCCAGCAGTGAAGGACCCCGGGAGACCCAGTACTTC.